The clone carrying this T cell receptor beta chain was detected only a few times. This entry belongs to a study of response to subunit inactivated influenza vaccine. TCRdb used MiXCR to reprocess the RT-PCR reads, holding one entry per CDR3 protein. Among some 600,000 distinct CDR3 sequences listed, approximately 15% were seen once. The length of the CDR3 is 14 residues. V shed 5 bases, J shed 4 bases, and the junction held 5 bases outside the gene matches. From germline, CDR1 is MNHEY and CDR2 SVGAGI. Specimen: PBMCs from blood, collected 14 to 15 days before vaccination. The genes are TRBV6-5 and TRBJ2-5; TRBD1 agrees at 9 bases. The receptor's source is a man aged 50-59 years who received an inactivated influenza vaccine. In nucleotides, the CDR3 is TGTGCCAGCAGTCACAGGGGGCGCAGAGAGACCCAGTACTTC. Translating it yields CASSHRGRRETQYF.